Following are 21 T cell receptor beta chains from one sample sequenced in a study of circulating and synovial CD4+ cells in juvenile arthritis. Profiled with immunoSEQ multiplex PCR; TCRdb holds only in-frame clones, not every one. The sample yields 30,000 to 35,000 clones, over 95% seen once. Sequencing used CD4+ T cells from blood. The source of these receptors is a human donor with juvenile idiopathic arthritis.

The rearrangement joins TRBV6-5 to TRBJ1-4; D is ambiguous. The V end lost 2 bases, the J end lost 1 base, and 5 bases lay between the germline ends. Germline V CDR1 and CDR2: MNHEY, SVGAGI. This CDR3 contains 14 residues. The DNA for the CDR3 is TGTGCCAGCAGTTACCAACAAACTAATGAAAAACTGTTTTTT. It encodes CASSYQQTNEKLFF.

The chain employs TRBV5-6 and TRBJ1-4; 10 bases map to TRBD1. V lost 2 bases and J lost 0; bases outside the gene matches: 7. Germline values: CDR1 SGHDT, CDR2 YYEEEE. CDR3 length: 18 amino acids. The CDR3 loop is CASSLLTGGSATNEKLFF. The DNA for the CDR3 is TGTGCCAGCAGCTTACTGACAGGGGGCAGTGCAACTAATGAAAAACTGTTTTTT.

The rearrangement uses TRBV6-6 and TRBJ1-5; 7 nucleotides agree with TRBD1. V shed 6 bases and J 5 bases; nucleotides not matched to a gene: 4. Germline V gene lookup returns CDR1 MNHNY and CDR2 SVGAGI (reference sequence). This CDR3 is built from 13 residues. CDR3 sequence (DNA): TGTGCCAGCAGCACCGGACAGGATCAGCCCCAGCATTTT. It codes for CASSTGQDQPQHF.

Concerning this clone: One end of the junction fails to match germline, which may point to a read error. The J gene is TRBJ1-1, the V gene TRBV6-5, with D hard to call. CDR3 size: 13 residues. The germline V gene encodes CDR1 MNHEY and CDR2 SVGAGI. The CDR3 loop is CTSRRGGNTEAFF. CDR3 nucleotide sequence: TGTACCAGCAGACGAGGTGGGAACACTGAAGCTTTCTTT.

The chain joins TRBV27 to TRBJ2-1, with 7 bases lining up with TRBD2. Germline V gives CDR1 MNHEY, CDR2 SMNVEV (reference sequence). V shed 5 bases and J 0 bases; nucleotides not matched to a gene: 7. This CDR3 spans 16 amino acids. CDR3 DNA sequence: TGTGCCAGCAGTGGAGCGGGGCTCAGCTCCTACAATGAGCAGTTCTTC. Amino acid sequence: CASSGAGLSSYNEQFF.

V is TRBV10-1 and J is TRBJ1-6; D remains unclear. The germline gives CDR1 WNHNN, CDR2 SYGVQD (reference sequence). The CDR3 totals 13 residues. Trimming took 3 bases from V and 8 from J, leaving 8 bases between them. In nucleotides, the CDR3 is TGCGCCAGCAGTGAATCATTTTATTCACCCCTCCACTTT. Translation: CASSESFYSPLHF.

CDR3 DNA: TGTGCCAGCAGCGTAGCTCCGAGCAATGAGCAGTTCTTC. Protein sequence: CASSVAPSNEQFF. The chain joins TRBV9 to TRBJ2-1; D is undetermined. Germline loops: CDR1 SGDLS, CDR2 YYNGEE. The CDR3 runs 13 residues. Trimming shortened V by 0 bases and J by 6 bases, and 7 bases separated the two germline ends.

V gene TRBV16 combines with J gene TRBJ1-2, with D possibly matching TRBD1 (5 bases). Per the germline V gene, CDR1 is KGHSY and CDR2 is FQNENV. The V and J ends lost 1 base and 4 bases respectively, with 13 bases between them. The CDR3 extends over 15 amino acids. CDR3 loop: CASSQFRETVYGYTF. The CDR3 DNA reads TGTGCCAGCAGCCAATTTCGCGAGACAGTCTATGGCTACACCTTC.

This chain joins TRBV5-6 and TRBJ1-2; 7 bases align to TRBD1. J was trimmed by 11 bases and V by 4 bases; bases with no gene match: 8. Germline V CDR1 and CDR2: SGHDT, YYEEEE. The CDR3 covers 12 residues. The CDR3 DNA sequence: TGTGCCAGCAGCGTTAGACAGGGAGGTTACACCTTC. This gives the protein CASSVRQGGYTF.

The CDR3 bases are TGTGCCAGCAGCTTACCCCCGGGGGAACTTGAAGCTTTCTTT. Translated: CASSLPPGELEAFF. The chain has TRBV11-2 and TRBJ1-1, with TRBD1 as a possible D gene (5 bases). The length of the CDR3 is 14 residues. V was shortened by 2 bases and J by 7 bases, with 14 bases between the two germline ends. The germline V gene has CDR1 SGHAT and CDR2 FQNNGV.

This sequence joins TRBV18 and TRBJ1-5; 9 bases fit TRBD1. This CDR3 is built from 14 residues. Germline CDR1 KGHSH, CDR2 LQKENI. J was trimmed by 3 bases and V by 4 bases; bases with no gene match: 1. CDR3 protein: CASSRDRDNQPQHF. In nucleotides, the CDR3 is TGTGCCAGCTCACGGGACAGGGACAATCAGCCCCAGCATTTT.

This clone turned up a few times. The chain is built from TRBV13 and TRBJ2-5; D may be TRBD2 (6 bases). This CDR3 is built from 13 residues. V lost 5 bases and J 5 bases, leaving 12 bases between the germline ends. Per the germline V gene, CDR1 is PRHDT and CDR2 is FYEKMQ (reference sequence). The CDR3: CASSGGSGETQYF. CDR3 sequence (DNA): TGTGCCAGCAGCGGGGGGTCCGGGGAGACCCAGTACTTC.

J is TRBJ2-7 and V is TRBV5-1, with 8 bases fitting TRBD1. This CDR3 has 14 amino acids. Germline loops: CDR1 SGHRS, CDR2 YFSETQ. The J segment lost 1 base and the V segment lost 4 bases, leaving 4 bases of the junction unmatched. CDR3 nucleotides: TGCGCCAGCAGCCCGGGACAGGTTTCCTACGAGCAGTACTTC. This translates into CASSPGQVSYEQYF. The variable domain in full, with the rest retrieved from reference TRBV5-1 and TRBJ2-7, is KAGVTQTPRYLIKTRGQQVTLSCSPISGHRSVSWYQQTPGQGLQFLFEYFSETQRNKGNFPGRFSGRQFSNSRSEMNVSTLELGDSALYLCASSPGQVSYEQYFGPGTRLTVT.

The chain couples TRBV5-6 to TRBJ2-7; 9 bases are shared with TRBD1. From germline, CDR1 is SGHDT and CDR2 YYEEEE. The CDR3 runs to 16 residues. Trimming took 4 bases from V and 1 from J; bases not matched to a gene: 9. The CDR3 DNA sequence: TGTGCCAGCAGCCCCTATTCCGGGACAGGGTCCTACGAGCAGTACTTC. It codes for CASSPYSGTGSYEQYF.

This sequence joins TRBV4-3 and TRBJ2-2; 8 bases align to TRBD1. Germline V gene data show CDR1 as LGHNA and CDR2 as YSLEER. The J segment lost 0 bases and the V segment lost 2 bases, leaving 8 bases of the junction unmatched. The CDR3 length is 18 residues. In DNA form, the CDR3 reads TGCGCCAGCAGCCAATCTCCCCCAGGGGGCTCGAACACCGGGGAGCTGTTTTTT. Residues: CASSQSPPGGSNTGELFF.

The rearrangement joins TRBV7-3 to TRBJ2-2, with 8 bases identical to TRBD2. Germline V gives CDR1 SGHTA, CDR2 FQGTGA. This CDR3 comprises 15 residues. The junction had 9 bases not matched to a gene; V was cut back by 6 bases and J by 6 bases. The CDR3 DNA reads TGTGCCAGCAGTCGCCCCGGGAGGGCCTCCGGGGAGCTGTTTTTT. Translated: CASSRPGRASGELFF.

Points on this clone: In the same sample, other DNA sequences code for this CDR3. CDR3 region: CASSSAGGTYEQYF. CDR3 in DNA: TGTGCCAGCAGTTCCGCAGGGGGCACCTACGAGCAGTACTTC. This chain connects TRBV28 to TRBJ2-7; 8 nucleotides line up with TRBD1. From germline, CDR1 is MDHEN and CDR2 SYDVKM. V trimming: 4 bases; J trimming: 2 bases; junction bases outside the gene matches: 4. This CDR3 is 14 amino acids long.

A few counts support this clone. V is TRBV19 and J is TRBJ1-4; the match to TRBD1 covers 8 bases. CDR3 length: 13 residues. Germline CDR1 is LNHDA and CDR2 is SQIVND (reference sequence). The V gene end was trimmed by 10 bases and the J gene end by 7 bases; junction bases not matched to a gene: 8. The DNA of the CDR3 is TGTGCCACTTACCGGGACAGGACTGAAAAACTGTTTTTT. Translating gives CATYRDRTEKLFF.

V gene TRBV4-1 combines with J gene TRBJ1-2; the D gene is possibly TRBD1 (6 bases). The CDR3 contains 14 residues. The germline V gene has CDR1 MGHRA and CDR2 YSYEKL. Trimming took 2 bases from V and 2 from J, leaving 9 bases between them. As DNA, the CDR3 is TGCGCCAGCAGCCAACCGGGGACAAACTATGGCTACACCTTC. It encodes CASSQPGTNYGYTF.

The genes are TRBV6-5 and TRBJ2-7; a possible D gene is TRBD2 (6 bases). Germline V gene lookup returns CDR1 MNHEY and CDR2 SVGAGI. The CDR3 loop spans 16 amino acids. Between the trimmed V and J ends, which lost 2 bases and 1 base, there was a span of 15 bases. CDR3 nucleotide sequence: TGTGCCAGCAGTTACACCTTAGCGGATACATCCTACGAGCAGTACTTC. Translation: CASSYTLADTSYEQYF.

This clone occurred once. The junction and the germline gene differ at one end; a read error may be behind it. The rearrangement links TRBV29-1 to TRBJ1-1; no clear D. CDR1 and CDR2 (germline): SQVTM, ANQGSEA. The CDR3 is made up of 13 amino acids. Here the CDR3 reads CSAEGAKNTEAFF. Here the CDR3 DNA reads TGCAGCGCTGAAGGCGCCAAGAACACTGAAGCTTTCTTT.